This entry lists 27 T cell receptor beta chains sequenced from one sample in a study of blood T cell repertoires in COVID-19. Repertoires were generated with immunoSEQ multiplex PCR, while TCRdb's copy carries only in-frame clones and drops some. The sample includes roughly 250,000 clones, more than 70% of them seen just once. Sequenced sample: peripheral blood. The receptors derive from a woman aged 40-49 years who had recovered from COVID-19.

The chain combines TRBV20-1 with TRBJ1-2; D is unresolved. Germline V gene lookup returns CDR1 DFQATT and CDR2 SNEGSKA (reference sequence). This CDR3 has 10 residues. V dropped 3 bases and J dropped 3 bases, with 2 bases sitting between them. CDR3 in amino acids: CSASDYGYTF. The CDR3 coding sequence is TGCAGTGCTAGCGACTATGGCTACACCTTC.

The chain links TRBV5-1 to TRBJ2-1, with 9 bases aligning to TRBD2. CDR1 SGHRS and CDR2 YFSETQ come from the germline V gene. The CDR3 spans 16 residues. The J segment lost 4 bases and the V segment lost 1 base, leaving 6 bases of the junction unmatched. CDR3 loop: CASSLYPGLAYNEQFF. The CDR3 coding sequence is TGCGCCAGCAGCTTGTACCCGGGACTAGCATACAATGAGCAGTTCTTC.

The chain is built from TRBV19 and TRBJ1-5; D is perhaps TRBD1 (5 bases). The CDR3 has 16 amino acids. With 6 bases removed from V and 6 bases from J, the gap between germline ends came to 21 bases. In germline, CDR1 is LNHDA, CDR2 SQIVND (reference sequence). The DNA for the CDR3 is TGTGCCAGTAGCTTGGGGCCCGGCATAACAGGTCAGCCCCAGCATTTT. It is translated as CASSLGPGITGQPQHF.

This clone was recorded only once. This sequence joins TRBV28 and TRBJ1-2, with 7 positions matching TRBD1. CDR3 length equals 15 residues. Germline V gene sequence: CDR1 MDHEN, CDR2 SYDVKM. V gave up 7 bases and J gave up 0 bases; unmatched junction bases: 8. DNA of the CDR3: TGTGCCAGCACAGGAGGGACAGCTGCTAACTATGGCTACACCTTC. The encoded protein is CASTGGTAANYGYTF.

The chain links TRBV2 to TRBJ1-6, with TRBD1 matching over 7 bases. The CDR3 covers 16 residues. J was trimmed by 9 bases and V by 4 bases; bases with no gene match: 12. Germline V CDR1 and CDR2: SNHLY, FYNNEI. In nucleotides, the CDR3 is TGTGCCAGCAGTGGATCAACAGGGGTAGTTATTTCACCCCTCCACTTT. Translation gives CASSGSTGVVISPLHF. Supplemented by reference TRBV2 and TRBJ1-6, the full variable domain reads EPEVTQTPSHQVTQMGQEVILRCVPISNHLYFYWYRQILGQKVEFLVSFYNNEISEKSEIFDDQFSVERPDGSNFTLKIRSTKLEDSAMYFCASSGSTGVVISPLHFGNGTRLTVT.

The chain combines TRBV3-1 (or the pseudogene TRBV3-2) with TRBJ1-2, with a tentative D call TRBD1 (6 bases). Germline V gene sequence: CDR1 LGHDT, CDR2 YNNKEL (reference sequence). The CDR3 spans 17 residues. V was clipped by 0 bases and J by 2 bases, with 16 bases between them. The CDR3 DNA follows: TGTGCCAGCAGCCAAGATCGAGGGTCAGGGGCAAACTATGGCTACACCTTC. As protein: CASSQDRGSGANYGYTF.

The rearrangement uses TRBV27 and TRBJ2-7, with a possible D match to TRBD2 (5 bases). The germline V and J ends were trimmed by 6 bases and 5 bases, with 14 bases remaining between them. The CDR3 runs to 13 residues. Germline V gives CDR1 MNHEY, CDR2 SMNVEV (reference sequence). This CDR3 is CASSPGSFNEQYF. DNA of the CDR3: TGTGCCAGCAGCCCGGGGAGTTTTAACGAGCAGTACTTC.

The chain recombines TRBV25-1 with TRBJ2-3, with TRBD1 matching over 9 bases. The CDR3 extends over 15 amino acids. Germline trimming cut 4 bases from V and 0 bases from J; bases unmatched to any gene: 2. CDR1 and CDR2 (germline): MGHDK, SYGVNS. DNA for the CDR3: TGTGCCAGCAGTGGGGACAGGGCGAGCACAGATACGCAGTATTTT. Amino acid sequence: CASSGDRASTDTQYF.

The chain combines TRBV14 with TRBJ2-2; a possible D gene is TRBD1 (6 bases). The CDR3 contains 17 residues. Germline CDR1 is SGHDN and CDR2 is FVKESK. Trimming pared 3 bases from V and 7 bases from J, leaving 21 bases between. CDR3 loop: CASSQEDLRGFGGELFF. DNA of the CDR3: TGTGCCAGCAGCCAGGAGGACTTAAGGGGGTTCGGCGGGGAGCTGTTTTTT.

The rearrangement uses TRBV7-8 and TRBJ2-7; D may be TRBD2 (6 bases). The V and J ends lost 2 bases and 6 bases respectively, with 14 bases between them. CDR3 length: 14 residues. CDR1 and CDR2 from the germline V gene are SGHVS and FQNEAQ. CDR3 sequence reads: CASSLRGGLGEQYF. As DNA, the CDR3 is TGTGCCAGCAGCTTAAGGGGAGGTCTTGGCGAGCAGTACTTC.

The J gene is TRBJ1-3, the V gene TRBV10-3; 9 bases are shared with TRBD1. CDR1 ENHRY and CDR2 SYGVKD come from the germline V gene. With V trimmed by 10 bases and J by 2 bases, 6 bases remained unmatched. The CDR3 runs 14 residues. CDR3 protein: CATSGTGTGNTIYF. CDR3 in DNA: TGTGCCACCTCCGGGACAGGGACTGGAAACACCATATATTTT.

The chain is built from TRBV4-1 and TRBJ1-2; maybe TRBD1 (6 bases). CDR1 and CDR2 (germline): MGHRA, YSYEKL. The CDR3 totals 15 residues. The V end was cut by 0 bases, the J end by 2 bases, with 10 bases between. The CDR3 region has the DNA TGCGCCAGCAGCCAAGATCAGGGGCTCAACTATGGCTACACCTTC. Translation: CASSQDQGLNYGYTF.

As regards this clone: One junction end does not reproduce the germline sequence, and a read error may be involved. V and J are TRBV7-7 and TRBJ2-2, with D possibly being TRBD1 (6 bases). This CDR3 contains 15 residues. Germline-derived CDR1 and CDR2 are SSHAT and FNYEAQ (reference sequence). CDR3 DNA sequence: TGTGCTAGCAGCCAGACGCACAGGGAGACCGGGGAGCTGTTTTTT. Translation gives CASSQTHRETGELFF.

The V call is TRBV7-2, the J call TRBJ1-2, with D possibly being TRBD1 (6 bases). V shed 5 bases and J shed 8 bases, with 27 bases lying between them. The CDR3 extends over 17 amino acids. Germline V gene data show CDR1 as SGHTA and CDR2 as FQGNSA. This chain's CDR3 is CASSPGVTGKVKGGYTF. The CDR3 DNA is TGTGCCAGCAGCCCAGGGGTCACAGGGAAGGTGAAGGGCGGCTACACCTTC.

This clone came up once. CDR3 amino acids: CASSRLAGGPNEQFF. The CDR3 DNA reads as TGTGCCAGCAGCCGGCTAGCGGGGGGGCCGAATGAGCAGTTCTTC. The chain employs TRBV7-3 and TRBJ2-1; 12 bases agree with TRBD2. With V trimmed by 5 bases and J by 7 bases, 6 bases remained unmatched. Germline loops: CDR1 SGHTA, CDR2 FQGTGA. The CDR3 has 15 amino acids.

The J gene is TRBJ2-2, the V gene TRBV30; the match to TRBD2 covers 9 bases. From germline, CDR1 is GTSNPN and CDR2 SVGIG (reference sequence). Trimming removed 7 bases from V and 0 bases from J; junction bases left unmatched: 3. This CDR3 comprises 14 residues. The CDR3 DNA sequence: TGTGCCTCCCGGACTAGCGCGAACACCGGGGAGCTGTTTTTT. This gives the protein CASRTSANTGELFF.

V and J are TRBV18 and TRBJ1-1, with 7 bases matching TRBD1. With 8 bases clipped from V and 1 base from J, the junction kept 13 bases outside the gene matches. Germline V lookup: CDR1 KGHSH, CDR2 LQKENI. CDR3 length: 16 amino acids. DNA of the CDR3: TGTGCCAGCCGAATATCTGGACAGGCCGGGAACACTGAAGCTTTCTTT. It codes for CASRISGQAGNTEAFF.

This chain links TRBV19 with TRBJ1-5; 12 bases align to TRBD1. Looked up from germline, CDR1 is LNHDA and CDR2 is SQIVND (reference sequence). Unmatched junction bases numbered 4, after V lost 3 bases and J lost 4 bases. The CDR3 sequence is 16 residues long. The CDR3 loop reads CASSMWGQGANQPQHF. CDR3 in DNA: TGTGCCAGTAGTATGTGGGGACAGGGGGCGAATCAGCCCCAGCATTTT.

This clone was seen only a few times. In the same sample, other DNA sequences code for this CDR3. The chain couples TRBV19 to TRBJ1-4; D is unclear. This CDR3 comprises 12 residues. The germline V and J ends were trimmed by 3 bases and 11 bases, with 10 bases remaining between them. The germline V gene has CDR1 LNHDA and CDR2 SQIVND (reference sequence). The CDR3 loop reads CASSIGGKKLFF. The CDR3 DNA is TGTGCCAGTAGTATTGGAGGGAAGAAACTGTTTTTT.

CDR3 sequence reads: CASSSDPGERDYGYTF. Written as DNA, the CDR3 is TGTGCCAGCAGCTCGGATCCGGGAGAAAGGGACTATGGCTACACCTTC. The chain uses TRBV5-4 and TRBJ1-2; D is unclear. The CDR3 is 16 residues long. In germline, CDR1 is SGHNT, CDR2 YYREEE (reference sequence). The V end was cut by 3 bases, the J end by 3 bases, with 18 bases between.

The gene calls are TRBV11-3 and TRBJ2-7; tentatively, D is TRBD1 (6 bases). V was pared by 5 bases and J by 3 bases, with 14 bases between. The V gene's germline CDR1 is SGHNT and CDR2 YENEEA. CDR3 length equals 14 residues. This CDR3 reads CASSHLQGDYEQYF. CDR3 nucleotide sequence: TGTGCCAGCAGCCATCTACAGGGAGACTACGAGCAGTACTTC.

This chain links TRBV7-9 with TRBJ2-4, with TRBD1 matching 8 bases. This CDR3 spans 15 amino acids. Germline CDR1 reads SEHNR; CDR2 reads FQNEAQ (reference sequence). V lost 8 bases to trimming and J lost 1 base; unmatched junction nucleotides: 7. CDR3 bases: TGTGCCAGCGCCGGGACAGGAGTTGCCAAAAACATTCAGTACTTC. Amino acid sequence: CASAGTGVAKNIQYF. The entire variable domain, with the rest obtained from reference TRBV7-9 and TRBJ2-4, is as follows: DTGVSQNPRHKITKRGQNVTFRCDPISEHNRLYWYRQTLGQGPEFLTYFQNEAQLEKSRLLSDRFSAERPKGSFSTLEIQRTEQGDSAMYLCASAGTGVAKNIQYFGAGTRLSVL.

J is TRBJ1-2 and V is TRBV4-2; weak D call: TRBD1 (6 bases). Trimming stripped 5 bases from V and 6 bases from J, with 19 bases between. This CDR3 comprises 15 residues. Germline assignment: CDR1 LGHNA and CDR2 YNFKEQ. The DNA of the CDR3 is TGTGCCAGCAGCTACGACACAACAGGGTTGAATGGCTACACCTTC. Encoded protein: CASSYDTTGLNGYTF.

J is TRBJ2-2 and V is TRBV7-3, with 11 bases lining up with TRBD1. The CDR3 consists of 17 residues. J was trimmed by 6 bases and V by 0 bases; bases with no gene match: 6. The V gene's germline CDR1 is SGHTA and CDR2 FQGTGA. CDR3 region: CASSLTSGTGGAGELFF. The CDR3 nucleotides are TGTGCCAGCAGCTTAACGTCCGGGACAGGGGGTGCCGGGGAGCTGTTTTTT.

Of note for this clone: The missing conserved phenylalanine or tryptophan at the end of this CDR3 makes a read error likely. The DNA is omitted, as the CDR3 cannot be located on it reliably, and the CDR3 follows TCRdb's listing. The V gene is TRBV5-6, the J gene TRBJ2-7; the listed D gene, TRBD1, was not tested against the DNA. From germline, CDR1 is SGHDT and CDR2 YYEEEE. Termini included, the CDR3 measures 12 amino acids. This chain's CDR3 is CASSRRQGPPHH.

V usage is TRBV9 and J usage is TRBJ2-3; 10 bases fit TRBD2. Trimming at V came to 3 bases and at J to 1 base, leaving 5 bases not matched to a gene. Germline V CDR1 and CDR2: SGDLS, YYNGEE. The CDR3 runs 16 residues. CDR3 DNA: TGTGCCAGCAGCGGGTCTAGCGGGGGTGGCACAGATACGCAGTATTTT. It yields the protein CASSGSSGGGTDTQYF.

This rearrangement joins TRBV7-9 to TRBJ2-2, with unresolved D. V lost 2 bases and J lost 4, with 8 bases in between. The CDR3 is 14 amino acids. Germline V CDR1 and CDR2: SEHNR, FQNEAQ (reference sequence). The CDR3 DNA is TGTGCCAGCAGCTTAAGCCTCTCCACCGGGGAGCTGTTTTTT. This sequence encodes CASSLSLSTGELFF. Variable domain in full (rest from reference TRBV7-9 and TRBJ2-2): DTGVSQNPRHKITKRGQNVTFRCDPISEHNRLYWYRQTLGQGPEFLTYFQNEAQLEKSRLLSDRFSAERPKGSFSTLEIQRTEQGDSAMYLCASSLSLSTGELFFGEGSRLTVL.